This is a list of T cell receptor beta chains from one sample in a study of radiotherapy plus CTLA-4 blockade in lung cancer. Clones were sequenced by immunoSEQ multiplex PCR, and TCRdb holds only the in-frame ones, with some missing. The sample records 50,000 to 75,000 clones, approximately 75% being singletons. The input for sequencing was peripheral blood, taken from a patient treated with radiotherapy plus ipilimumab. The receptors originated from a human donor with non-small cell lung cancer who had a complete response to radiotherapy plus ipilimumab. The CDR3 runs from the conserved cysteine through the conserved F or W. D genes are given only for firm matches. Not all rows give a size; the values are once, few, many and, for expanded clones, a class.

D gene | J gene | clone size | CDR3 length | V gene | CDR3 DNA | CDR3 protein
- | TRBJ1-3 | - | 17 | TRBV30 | TGTGCCTGGAGTGGGCAACAGGTCCAAGTTACTGGAAACACCATATATTTT | CAWSGQQVQVTGNTIYF
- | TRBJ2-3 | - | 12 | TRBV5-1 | TGCGCCAGCCACCAAGCCGCAGATACGCAGTATTTT | CASHQAADTQYF
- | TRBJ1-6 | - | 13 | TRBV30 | TGTGCCTGGGAACAGGGCTATAATTCACCCCTCCACTTT | CAWEQGYNSPLHF
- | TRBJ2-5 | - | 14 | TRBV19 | TGTGCCAGTACCTCGCGGCAGGGCGGCGAGACCCAGTACTTC | CASTSRQGGETQYF
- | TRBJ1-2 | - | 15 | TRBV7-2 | TGTGCCAGCAGCTACGGGGGGAGGACTAACTATGGCTACACCTTC | CASSYGGRTNYGYTF
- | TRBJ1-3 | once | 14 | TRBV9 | TGTGCCAGCACCACAGGGCTCTCTAGAAACACCATATATTTT | CASTTGLSRNTIYF
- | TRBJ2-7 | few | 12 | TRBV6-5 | TGTGCCAGCAGTTACCGTACAGGGGAGCAGTACTTC | CASSYRTGEQYF
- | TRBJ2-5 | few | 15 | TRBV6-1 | TGTGCCAGCACTCTGGGCGAGGGGTTCCAAGAGACCCAGTACTTC | CASTLGEGFQETQYF
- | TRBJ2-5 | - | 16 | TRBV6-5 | TGTGCCAGCAGTTACGGTGGGGGGGCGTACCAAGAGACCCAGTACTTC | CASSYGGGAYQETQYF
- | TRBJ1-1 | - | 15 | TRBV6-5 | TGTGCCAGCACCATCGACAGGAACTCGAACACTGAAGCTTTCTTT | CASTIDRNSNTEAFF
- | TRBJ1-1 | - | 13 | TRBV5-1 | TGCGCCAGCAGCATTTCAGGGAGCGAGGAAGCTTTCTTT | CASSISGSEEAFF
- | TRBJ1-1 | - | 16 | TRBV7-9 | TGTGCCAGCAGCTTAGCGGCAGGGCGGGTGGACACTGAAGCTTTCTTT | CASSLAAGRVDTEAFF
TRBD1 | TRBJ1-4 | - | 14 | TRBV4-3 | TGCGCCAGCAGCCTTGGACAGGGGGGTGGAAAACTGTTTTTT | CASSLGQGGGKLFF
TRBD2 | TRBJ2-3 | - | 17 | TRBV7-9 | TGTGCCAGCAGCTTTTCGTCTGGGACTAGCGGCACAGATACGCAGTATTTT | CASSFSSGTSGTDTQYF
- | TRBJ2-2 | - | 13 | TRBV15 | TGTGCCACCAGCAGGGGCGCGATTGAGGAGCTGTTTTTT | CATSRGAIEELFF
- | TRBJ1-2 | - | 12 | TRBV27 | TGTGCCAGCAGCCCGGGACTTGGTGGCTACACCTTC | CASSPGLGGYTF
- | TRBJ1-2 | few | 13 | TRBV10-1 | TGCGCCAGCAGTGCCGAACAGGGTCGCGGCTACACCTTC | CASSAEQGRGYTF
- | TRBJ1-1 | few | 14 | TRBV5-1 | TGCGCCAGCAGCTTGGCGCCTGGGGTCACTGAAGCTTTCTTT | CASSLAPGVTEAFF
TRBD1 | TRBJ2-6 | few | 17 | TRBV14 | TGTGCCAGCAGCCAGAACATGGGACAGCGCGGGGCCAACGTCCTGACTTTC | CASSQNMGQRGANVLTF
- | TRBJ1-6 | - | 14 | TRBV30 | TGTGCCTACACGGGGCCGGAAAAGAATTCACCCCTCCACTTT | CAYTGPEKNSPLHF
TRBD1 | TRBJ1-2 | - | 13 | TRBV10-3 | TGTGCCATCAGTTCGACAGGGGGCTATGGCTACACCTTC | CAISSTGGYGYTF
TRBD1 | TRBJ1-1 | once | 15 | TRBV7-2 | TGTGCCAGCAGCTACCGGACAGGGCAAGGCACTGAAGCTTTCTTT | CASSYRTGQGTEAFF
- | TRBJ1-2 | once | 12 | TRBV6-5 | TGTGCCAGCAGTTACCCCTCCGGCGGCTACACCTTC | CASSYPSGGYTF
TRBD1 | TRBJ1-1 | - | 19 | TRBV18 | TGTGCCAGCTCACCGAGGGGGACAGGGCGATTTTCGATTAACACTGAAGCTTTCTTT | CASSPRGTGRFSINTEAFF
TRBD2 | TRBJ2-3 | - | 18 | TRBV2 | TGTGCCAGCAGTACCGGGGCGGGGGGGCCCCCTAGCACAGATACGCAGTATTTT | CASSTGAGGPPSTDTQYF
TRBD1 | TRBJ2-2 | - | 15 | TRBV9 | TGTGCCAGCACGACCGGGACAGGGGTTACCGGGGAGCTGTTTTTT | CASTTGTGVTGELFF
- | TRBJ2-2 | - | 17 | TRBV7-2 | TGTGCCAGCAGCTTAGAGCCTGGGGGTTTGGTGACCGGGGAGCTGTTTTTT | CASSLEPGGLVTGELFF
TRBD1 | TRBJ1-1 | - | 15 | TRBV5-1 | TGCGCCAGCAGCTTATCGGGACAGGGGAACACTGAAGCTTTCTTT | CASSLSGQGNTEAFF
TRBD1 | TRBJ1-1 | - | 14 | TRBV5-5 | TGTGCCAGCAGCTTACAGGGGGCTAACACTGAAGCTTTCTTT | CASSLQGANTEAFF
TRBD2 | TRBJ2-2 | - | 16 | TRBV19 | TGTGCCAGTAGTTACCTAGCGGGGGGTTTGACCGGGGAGCTGTTTTTT | CASSYLAGGLTGELFF
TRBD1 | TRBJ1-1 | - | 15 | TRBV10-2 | TGCGCCAGCAGTCGACAGGGTTATACGAACACTGAAGCTTTCTTT | CASSRQGYTNTEAFF
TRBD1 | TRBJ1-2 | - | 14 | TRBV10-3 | TGTGCCATCACCTTCGACAGGGGTCCTCTTGGCTACACCTTC | CAITFDRGPLGYTF
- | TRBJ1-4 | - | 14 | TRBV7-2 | TGTGCCAGCAGCTTTCAGGGGAGAGGTGAAAAACTGTTTTTT | CASSFQGRGEKLFF
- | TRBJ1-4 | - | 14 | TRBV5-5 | TGTGCCAGCAGCTTTTGGGGCGCGGATGAAAAACTGTTTTTT | CASSFWGADEKLFF
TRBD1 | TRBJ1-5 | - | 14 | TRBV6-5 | TGTGCCAGCAGTTTACAGGGGGCCAATCAGCCCCAGCATTTT | CASSLQGANQPQHF
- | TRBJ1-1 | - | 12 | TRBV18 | TGTGCCAGCTCACAGCAGGGCACTGAAGCTTTCTTT | CASSQQGTEAFF
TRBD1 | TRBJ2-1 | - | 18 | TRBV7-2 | TGTGCCAGCAGCTTAAGGATTTCGGGACAGGGCCTCAACAATGAGCAGTTCTTC | CASSLRISGQGLNNEQFF
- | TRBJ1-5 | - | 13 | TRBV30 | TGTGCCTGGAGTTCCCGGACAGATCAGCCCCAGCATTTT | CAWSSRTDQPQHF
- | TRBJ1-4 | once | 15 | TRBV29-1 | TGCAGCGTTGAAACCGGACCCGGGGGGAATGAAAAACTGTTTTTT | CSVETGPGGNEKLFF
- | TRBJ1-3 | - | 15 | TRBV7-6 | TGTGCCAGCAGCTTAGCAGGGGAGAGTGGAAACACCATATATTTT | CASSLAGESGNTIYF
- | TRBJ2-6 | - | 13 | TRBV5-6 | TGTGCCACCTCGAGGTCTGGGGCCAACGTCCTGACTTTC | CATSRSGANVLTF